This T cell receptor beta chain is from a study of T cell responses to AZD1222 COVID-19 vaccine. Between the trimmed V and J ends, which lost 4 bases and 5 bases, there was a span of 5 bases. The CDR3 sequence is 12 residues long. CDR1 and CDR2 from the germline V gene are MGHRA and YSYEKL. Clones were sequenced by immunoSEQ multiplex PCR, and TCRdb holds only the in-frame ones, with some missing. The sample shows about 170,000 clones, roughly 87% of them seen only once. The sequence was collected from an adult who received the AZD1222 COVID-19 vaccine. Sequencing was performed on peripheral blood, taken 28 days after the second AZD1222 dose. V usage is TRBV4-1 and J usage is TRBJ2-2, with D unclear. The CDR3 reads CASSRRTGELFF. The CDR3 DNA sequence: TGCGCCAGCAGCCGCCGAACCGGGGAGCTGTTTTTT.